This T cell receptor beta chain was sequenced in a study of OX40 agonist ivuxolimab in advanced cancers. The data were produced by immunoSEQ multiplex PCR, yet TCRdb's version contains in-frame clones alone and is incomplete. The sample consists of some 77,000 clones, about nine tenths of them appearing once. The CDR3 length is 14 residues. Germline-derived CDR1 and CDR2 are MGHRA and YSYEKL. Unmatched junction bases numbered 3, after V lost 1 base and J lost 3 bases. Study conclusions and caveats: Among expanded peripheral T cells, antigen specificity went undetermined.

Worth noting for this clone: The antigen remains unidentified.

The specimen was CD4+ or CD8+ T cells sorted from blood, collected in a trial of the OX40 agonist ivuxolimab. The J gene is TRBJ2-7, the V gene TRBV4-1; 7 bases are a match to TRBD1. This receptor was identified in an adult with an advanced solid tumor such as melanoma, head and neck, liver or kidney cancer. The CDR3 protein is CASSQGGQIYEQYF. The CDR3 DNA reads TGCGCCAGCAGCCAAGGGGGACAGATCTACGAGCAGTACTTC.